Shown below are 9 T cell receptor beta chains from a single sample sequenced in a study of T cell changes during pregnancy in multiple sclerosis. Produced via immunoSEQ multiplex PCR; TCRdb's table is partial and in-frame only. The top ten clones hold 15% to 18% of a sample with 20,000 to 25,000 clones, approximately 86% of them seen once. Sequenced here: CD8+ T cells from peripheral blood mononuclear cells, sampled in the first trimester of pregnancy. Every receptor here comes from a female donor in good health, enrolled as a control in a pregnancy study.

The CDR3 is CASSSRQGAYGYTF. For the CDR3, the DNA is TGTGCCAGCAGCTCCAGACAGGGGGCTTATGGCTACACCTTC. The chain joins TRBV5-5 to TRBJ1-2; TRBD1 aligns across 10 bases. Germline V CDR1 and CDR2: SGHKS, YYEKEE (reference sequence). The V and J ends lost 3 bases and 5 bases, in that order; junction bases with no gene match: 4. The CDR3 consists of 14 residues.

V is TRBV28 and J is TRBJ1-5; D perhaps matches TRBD1 (6 bases). The germline gives CDR1 MDHEN, CDR2 SYDVKM. This CDR3 is built from 15 residues. V lost 3 bases to trimming and J lost 6 bases, with 15 bases between them. CDR3 loop: CASSFPGAGGQPQHF. The CDR3 DNA is TGTGCCAGCAGTTTTCCAGGGGCGGGAGGTCAGCCCCAGCATTTT.

The chain carries TRBV27 and TRBJ2-7; D ambiguous. Trimming removed 5 bases at V and 5 bases at J, with 10 bases between. Germline assignment: CDR1 MNHEY and CDR2 SMNVEV (reference sequence). The CDR3 covers 12 residues. In DNA, the CDR3 is TGTGCCAGCAGTCCTAGTTTGAACGAGCAGTACTTC. This translates into CASSPSLNEQYF.

V usage is TRBV5-1 and J usage is TRBJ2-7, with no clear D. CDR1 and CDR2 (germline): SGHRS, YFSETQ. The CDR3 totals 13 residues. The ends were cut back, 1 base at V and 5 bases at J, with 10 bases in the middle. CDR3 amino acids: CASSLYGLDEQYF. CDR3 in DNA: TGCGCCAGCAGCTTGTACGGTCTGGACGAGCAGTACTTC.

This clone came up once. This rearrangement joins TRBV7-2 to TRBJ2-3; 7 bases map to TRBD2. V trimming: 2 bases; J trimming: 4 bases; junction bases outside the gene matches: 9. This CDR3 is built from 16 residues. Germline values: CDR1 SGHTA, CDR2 FQGNSA. The CDR3 sequence: CASSLRTGGSADTQYF. The CDR3, as DNA: TGTGCCAGCAGCTTACGGACGGGAGGAAGCGCAGATACGCAGTATTTT.

As DNA, the CDR3 is TGTGCCAGCAGCCAAGGGGGGGAAGAAGCTTTCTTT. Residues: CASSQGGEEAFF. The gene calls are TRBV14 and TRBJ1-1; possibly TRBD1 for D (5 bases). The V gene lost 1 base and the J gene lost 8 bases, with 8 bases spanning the gap. Germline assignment: CDR1 SGHDN and CDR2 FVKESK. This CDR3 comprises 12 residues. The full variable domain, rest sourced from reference TRBV14 and TRBJ1-1, is EAGVTQFPSHSVIEKGQTVTLRCDPISGHDNLYWYRRVMGKEIKFLLHFVKESKQDESGMPNNRFLAERTGGTYSTLKVQPAELEDSGVYFCASSQGGEEAFFGQGTRLTVV.

V usage is TRBV29-1 and J usage is TRBJ2-1; D is possibly TRBD2 (5 bases). Germline-derived CDR1 and CDR2 are SQVTM and ANQGSEA. Trimming pared 7 bases from V and 9 bases from J, leaving 13 bases between. This CDR3 is built from 11 residues. The CDR3 DNA reads TGCAGCGGTTTTTTAGCGCTTGAGCAGTTCTTC. Translated, it gives CSGFLALEQFF.

This clone was counted only a few times. The V call is TRBV9, the J call TRBJ1-5; 8 nucleotides agree with TRBD1. In germline, CDR1 is SGDLS, CDR2 YYNGEE. CDR3 size: 15 residues. Trimming cost V 4 bases and J 4 bases; bases outside gene matches: 7. The CDR3 spells CASSPTGGLNQPQHF. CDR3 coding DNA: TGTGCCAGCAGCCCTACAGGGGGTTTGAATCAGCCCCAGCATTTT.

The gene calls are TRBV9 and TRBJ2-2; no clear D. The CDR3 runs to 14 residues. CDR1 and CDR2 (germline): SGDLS, YYNGEE. V lost 3 bases and J lost 0, with 6 bases in between. DNA for the CDR3: TGTGCCAGCAGCGGTTCTGCGAACACCGGGGAGCTGTTTTTT. Its protein is CASSGSANTGELFF.